This T cell receptor (beta chain) was sequenced during a study of regulatory T cells in long-lasting Graves disease. The CDR3 runs to 15 residues. The trim removed 5 bases at V and 3 bases at J, leaving 4 bases unmatched. The germline CDR1 and CDR2 sequences are KGHSH and LQKENI. Time point defined: newly diagnosed GD, antithyroid drugs for less than 3 months. Preparation of the TCR library used RNA extracted from PBMCs. Criteria from the American Thyroid Association guidelines were applied to diagnose Graves' disease. Combining iRepertoire HTBI primers with Arm-PCR of CDR3 regions, the authors built TCR beta libraries. TCRdb reanalysed the multiplex PCR reads using MiXCR and keeps one entry per CDR3 protein. In the table there are about 450,000 distinct CDR3 sequences, roughly 17% of which are singletons. This clonotype occurred many times. The sample was also reused in another study, on T cells in Graves' hyperthyroidism and ophthalmopathy. This second study says: Stable Graves' hyperthyroidism denoted no ophthalmopathy progression over 18 months. Most clonotypes expanded in thyroid above 0.001 were likewise present in blood. Ophthalmopathy was identified by the model a median about 6.4 months ahead of onset.

Sequencing was performed on peripheral blood mononuclear cells (PBMCs), taken at new diagnosis, from a patient treated with antithyroid drugs. This TCR came from a woman in her twenties or thirties with Graves disease. The chain is built from TRBV18 and TRBJ2-2; 9 bases are shared with TRBD1. DNA of the CDR3: TGTGCCAGCTCATCGGGACAGGGAGACACCGGGGAGCTGTTTTTT. It yields the protein CASSSGQGDTGELFF. Full variable domain (rest looked up from reference TRBV18 and TRBJ2-2): NAGVMQNPRHLVRRRGQEARLRCSPMKGHSHVYWYRQLPEEGLKFMVYLQKENIIDESGMPKERFSAEFPKEGPSILRIQQVVRGDSAAYFCASSSGQGDTGELFFGEGSRLTVL.